One T cell receptor (beta chain) is described in this entry. This CDR3 is built from 15 residues. The V gene's germline CDR1 is LNHNV and CDR2 YYDKDF (reference sequence). Deletions cut 5 bases from V and 8 bases from J, with 18 bases between. An even split of each subset's genomic DNA across several immunoSEQ plates was performed. Method: immunoSEQ multiplex PCR; TCRdb's copy keeps in-frame clones and lacks some. The sample holds about 510,000 clones, 75% to 80% seen once. The sample belongs to a study of shared clonotypes between healthy human individuals. The sequenced sample was PBMCs. V and J are TRBV15 and TRBJ1-4; D gene uncertain. The TCR sequence derives from a middle-aged woman in good health. Some clones in this sample may be carry-over from other donors' samples. In DNA, the CDR3 is TGTGCCACCAGCCCAACAGCTGGCCCTGGCGAAAAACTGTTTTTT. The encoded protein is CATSPTAGPGEKLFF.